The rows below give T cell receptor beta chains drawn from one sample of a study of blood T cell repertoires in COVID-19. Using immunoSEQ multiplex PCR, the repertoire was profiled, and TCRdb retains in-frame clones only, with some absent. This table holds about 330,000 clones, about 87% found once. Sequences were obtained from peripheral blood. These receptors all come from a man aged 25-40 years with COVID-19, enrolled during active disease. Each CDR3 is given with its conserved first and last residue. The order of the fields is J gene, V gene, CDR3 protein.

>TRBJ2-1|TRBV3-1/TRBV3-2
CASSQAPTGFASYNEQFF
>TRBJ2-1|TRBV2
CASKRSERNEQFF
>TRBJ2-5|TRBV7-2
CASSLARASGGEETQYF
>TRBJ2-7|TRBV11-1
CASSPEETGDYEQYF
>TRBJ2-5|TRBV5-1
CASSYYAPGKETQYF
>TRBJ2-7|TRBV4-2
CASSQDLYGGQGDDYEQYF
>TRBJ2-7|TRBV11-2
CASSLTDRAGEQYF
>TRBJ1-5|TRBV19
CASSGTGNQPQHF
>TRBJ2-7|TRBV6-5
CASIDRGREQYF
>TRBJ2-7|TRBV6-5
CASSYSSGRSYEQYF
>TRBJ1-1|TRBV13
CASSARGLAEAFF
>TRBJ1-1|TRBV9
CASSVAPAGNTEAFF
>TRBJ2-2|TRBV7-2
CASRLEAGFNTGELFF
>TRBJ2-1|TRBV4-2
CASSPQLAGGYNEQFF
>TRBJ2-3|TRBV6-6
CASSLVSTDTQYF
>TRBJ2-1|TRBV14
CASSRSSGYNEQFF
>TRBJ2-2|TRBV24-1
CAAGTGRTGELFF
>TRBJ1-4|TRBV27
CASSLRGQGLDEKLFF
>TRBJ2-2|TRBV19
CASSIADTGELFF
>TRBJ2-3|TRBV7-6
CASSLGQGADTQYF
>TRBJ2-1|TRBV23-1
CASSQDQGNEQFF
>TRBJ2-1|TRBV19
CASSLAGGFNEQFF
>TRBJ2-2|TRBV11-3
CASSGRGDTGELFF
>TRBJ1-4|TRBV4-3
CASSQDQGTTNEKLFF
>TRBJ1-2|TRBV19
CASSMTVVRPDYGYTF
>TRBJ2-7|TRBV24-1
CATSRDTFYEQYF
>TRBJ2-3|TRBV9
CASSVVGQGTDTQYF
>TRBJ1-1|TRBV7-2
CASSLRTQGWVRTEAFF
>TRBJ2-7|TRBV18
CASSPPASGGYNEQYF
>TRBJ1-5|TRBV28
CASSLLGRDYIKYSNQPQHF
>TRBJ2-3|TRBV2
CASSDGTATQYF
>TRBJ2-1|TRBV12-3/TRBV12-4
CASSVSPREQFF
>TRBJ1-2|TRBV30
CAWSWTDSNYGYTF
>TRBJ1-2|TRBV27
CASSVGQGGYTF
>TRBJ2-1|TRBV28
CASSVTGQGFYNEQFF
>TRBJ1-2|TRBV5-5
CASSSGQGGYGYTF
>TRBJ1-1|TRBV5-1
CASSFRDGTEAFF
>TRBJ2-7|TRBV3-1/TRBV3-2
CASSPSRTSGGSPRYF
>TRBJ2-3|TRBV3-1/TRBV3-2
CASSPGSLTSGGLDTQYF
>TRBJ2-7|TRBV5-4
CASSKGLRIYEQYF
>TRBJ2-3|TRBV7-2
CAIQGVPSTDTQYF
>TRBJ2-5|TRBV5-1
CASSLGPGGAAETQYF